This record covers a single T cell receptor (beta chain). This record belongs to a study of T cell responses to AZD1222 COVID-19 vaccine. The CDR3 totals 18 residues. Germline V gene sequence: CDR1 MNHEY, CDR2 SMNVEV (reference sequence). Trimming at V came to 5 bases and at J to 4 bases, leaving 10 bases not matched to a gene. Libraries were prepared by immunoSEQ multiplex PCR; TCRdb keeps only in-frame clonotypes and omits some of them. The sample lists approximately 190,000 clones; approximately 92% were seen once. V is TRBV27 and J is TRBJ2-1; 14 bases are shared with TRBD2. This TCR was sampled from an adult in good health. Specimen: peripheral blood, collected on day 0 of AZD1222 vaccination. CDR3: CASSPRLAGGTNYNEQFF. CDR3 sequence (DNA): TGTGCCAGCAGTCCGCGACTAGCGGGGGGGACAAATTACAATGAGCAGTTCTTC.